By share, the clone carrying this T cell receptor (beta chain) ranks as medium-sized. The repertoire was sequenced with immunoSEQ multiplex PCR; TCRdb's copy has only in-frame clones and lacks some. Of thousands of clones in the sample, around a third were seen once. The CDR3 has 16 amino acids. V gave up 6 bases and J gave up 4 bases; unmatched junction bases: 13. Germline CDR1 MNHGY, CDR2 SAAAGT. These data are taken from a study of T cells in localized non-small cell lung cancer. This chain uses TRBV6-8 with TRBJ2-7; TRBD1 agrees at 9 bases. This receptor was identified in a male donor at least 60 years old with stage III lung adenocarcinoma. The material sequenced was lung tumor tissue, taken before any cancer treatment. CDR3 region: CASRLAPGQGSYEQYF. CDR3 bases: TGTGCCAGCAGGCTTGCCCCGGGACAGGGATCGTACGAGCAGTACTTC.